This T cell receptor (beta chain) was captured in a study of regulatory T cells in long-lasting Graves disease. Whole-study findings and limits: Results may be inaccurate due to the small sample size.

CDR3 length: 15 residues. The V end lost 2 bases, the J end lost 7 bases, and 15 bases lay between the germline ends. CDR1 is SGHRS and CDR2 is YFSETQ in the germline V gene. As to time point: newly diagnosed GD, antithyroid drugs for less than 3 months. From RNA extracted from PBMCs, the TCR library was made. In its sample, this clonotype was seen many times. The antigen remains undetermined. Assembly of TCR beta libraries relied on iRepertoire HTBI primers together with Arm-PCR of CDR3 regions. Each CDR3 protein is one row after TCRdb ran MiXCR on the multiplex PCR reads. The profile shows over 300,000 distinct CDR3 sequences, around 16% of them singletons.

Here the sequenced sample was peripheral blood mononuclear cells (PBMCs), taken at new diagnosis, from a patient treated with antithyroid drugs. This sequence was found in a female donor with Graves disease. The chain links TRBV5-1 to TRBJ2-2; D may be TRBD2 (6 bases). The CDR3 region is CASSFGGDSNGELFF. The CDR3 DNA sequence: TGCGCCAGCAGCTTCGGTGGGGACTCGAACGGGGAGCTGTTTTTT.